Below are 8 T cell receptor beta chains sequenced from a single sample in a study of CD8 T cells in Susac syndrome. A quantity of roughly 0.5 to 1 ug RNA underwent reverse transcription using random hexamers. One entry per CDR3 protein, called by TCRdb with MiXCR from the immunoSEQ multiplex PCR reads. The sample consists of some 110,000 distinct CDR3 sequences, over 90% of them appearing once. The specimen was CD8+ T cells from PBMCs. All receptors come from a human donor with Susac syndrome.

The chain couples TRBV29-1 to TRBJ1-2, with D uncertain. CDR1 is SQVTM and CDR2 is ANQGSEA in the germline V gene. V lost 5 bases to trimming and J lost 4 bases, with 17 bases between them. The CDR3 totals 14 residues. CDR3 residues: CSVPPVSAFYGYTF. CDR3 nucleotides: TGCAGCGTTCCACCCGTATCAGCTTTCTATGGCTACACCTTC.

The chain carries TRBV3-1 and TRBJ1-5; D gene unclear. Germline CDR1 is LGHDT and CDR2 is YNNKEL (reference sequence). This CDR3 spans 15 amino acids. V lost 0 bases to trimming and J lost 0 bases, with 6 bases between them. The CDR3 sequence: CASSQEGSSNQPQHF. In nucleotides, the CDR3 is TGTGCCAGCAGCCAAGAAGGGAGTAGCAATCAGCCCCAGCATTTT.

The chain couples TRBV7-8 to TRBJ1-2, with 9 nucleotides matching TRBD1. The V segment lost 1 base and the J segment 5 bases; nucleotides outside the gene matches: 2. This CDR3 spans 14 amino acids. CDR1 and CDR2 from the germline V gene are SGHVS and FQNEAQ. CDR3 sequence (DNA): TGTGCCAGCAGCTTAGTTGGGACAGGGTATGGCTACACCTTC. Its translation is CASSLVGTGYGYTF.

The CDR3 DNA is TGTGCCAGCAGCTATTACTCGGGCAATCAGCCCCAGCATTTT. Translation: CASSYYSGNQPQHF. The chain combines TRBV13 with TRBJ1-5; no clear D. The CDR3 runs to 14 residues. Trimming took 4 bases from V and 2 from J, leaving 9 bases between them. CDR1 is PRHDT and CDR2 is FYEKMQ in the germline V gene (reference sequence).

Here the CDR3 reads CASSSRLAGDQETQYF. CDR3 nucleotides: TGTGCCAGCAGCTCCAGACTAGCGGGTGATCAAGAGACCCAGTACTTC. This rearrangement joins TRBV9 to TRBJ2-5, with TRBD2 matching over 10 bases. The CDR3 totals 16 residues. The trim removed 4 bases at V and 2 bases at J, leaving 8 bases unmatched. The germline V gene encodes CDR1 SGDLS and CDR2 YYNGEE.

This clonotype appeared once. V is TRBV25-1 and J is TRBJ1-1, with no clear D. The CDR3 runs 12 residues. The germline CDR1 and CDR2 sequences are MGHDK and SYGVNS. Trimming took off 3 bases at V and 7 bases at J, with 9 bases between the two ends. CDR3 region: CASSDRGLEAFF. CDR3 DNA: TGTGCCAGCAGTGATCGAGGGCTTGAAGCTTTCTTT.

CDR3 coding DNA: TGTGCCAGCAGCTTAGGGCCCGGGACAGGGAGAGGGGAGCAGTACTTC. Amino acid sequence: CASSLGPGTGRGEQYF. The V gene is TRBV7-8, the J gene TRBJ2-7, with TRBD1 matching 9 bases. The CDR3 consists of 16 residues. Germline values: CDR1 SGHVS, CDR2 FQNEAQ. V lost 1 base and J lost 7; bases outside the gene matches: 11.

The chain has TRBV20-1 and TRBJ2-2; 12 positions agree with TRBD2. V gave up 2 bases and J gave up 8 bases; unmatched junction bases: 12. Germline lookup yields CDR1 DFQATT and CDR2 SNEGSKA (reference sequence). CDR3 length: 17 residues. This CDR3 reads CSARPFLAGGPRGELFF. In DNA, the CDR3 is TGCAGTGCTAGACCCTTCCTAGCGGGGGGGCCACGGGGGGAGCTGTTTTTT.